This entry describes one T cell receptor (beta chain). What antigen it recognizes has not been identified. No per-base quality is available; no much larger clone lies one base away. TCRbeta CDR3 regions were amplified from genomic DNA by means of the immunoSEQ Assay, a bias-controlled multiplex PCR. Per the original workflow: The number of nucleated cells in each sample was estimated from the amplification of reference gene primers within the assay. To quantify the absolute abundance of each unique TCRbeta CDR3 rearrangement, sequence reads were collapsed and filtered. For each sample, productive Simpson clonality was calculated as the square root of Simpson's diversity index over productive rearrangements. TCRdb holds this immuneACCESS table with in-frame rearrangements only. Some clones are missing; in checked studies, unresolved V genes explain under half, and the rest has no known cause. The V and J calls and clone size come from that table; D and trimming were worked out from the DNA. Present in this sample are about 170,000 clones, approximately 90% of which were seen just once. Roughly 0.77% of the sample is in the top ten clones.

Participants in the prospective study were aged roughly 18 to 100 years, lived in about two dozen United States geographic areas, and enrolled through a virtual design. To assign participants to cohorts, the prospective study relied on clinical history that participants themselves reported in a screening survey and a study questionnaire. Recovered participants in ImmuneRACE Cohort 3 were defined as having two consecutive negative NP/OP PCR tests, clearance from a healthcare professional, or resolution of symptoms. In the prospective study, mobile phlebotomists collected whole blood, serum and a nasopharyngeal or oropharyngeal swab from each participant. Prospective study participants could optionally give additional blood draws and questionnaires over an approximately two-month period. Prospective study blood samples were shipped either frozen or at room temperature before DNA extraction. The sample comes from a study of blood T cell repertoires in COVID-19 (dated by TCRdb to 2020 to 2021). About the full investigation: Collaborator samples came from the United States, Italy and Spain and covered acute and convalescent phases of COVID-19. The prospective study material was composed of cDNA or gDNA derived from T cells, B-cell-depleted T cells, or PBMCs. Deeply sampled blood TCRbeta repertoires from subjects exposed to, actively infected with, or recovered from COVID-19 were included in the dataset. The repertoires were released in a freely available public database intended as a resource for research on the immune response to SARS-CoV-2. Samples were obtained from the ongoing ImmuneRACE study (first 160 participants) and from 1,254 subjects provided by 6 global collaborators. Sample metadata almost always included a de-identified subject ID, COVID-19 status, age in years and sex. Where HLA class I and class II types were available, the types were taken from metadata supplied by the sample provider, not from assay-based typing. The study at large found these results: How much clinical and demographic metadata was included differed by source and by participant, and the metadata was provided uncurated.

Reading from cysteine to phenylalanine, the CDR3 counts 12 amino acids. Of all the DNA, just the CDR3 is kept, 36 bases in frame from base 1. Deletion took 3 bases off V and 5 bases off J, with a span of 5 bases between the germline ends. The rearranged segments are TRBV12-3 or TRBV12-4 and TRBJ1-5; the D gene is not confidently resolved. Source material: PBMCs or T cells enriched from blood (not recorded which). This clonotype originated in a woman between 18 and 30 years old who had recovered from COVID-19. The DNA sequence is as follows: TGTGCCAGCAGTTTGTTCGATCAGCCCCAGCATTTT. Protein translation: CASSLFDQPQHF.